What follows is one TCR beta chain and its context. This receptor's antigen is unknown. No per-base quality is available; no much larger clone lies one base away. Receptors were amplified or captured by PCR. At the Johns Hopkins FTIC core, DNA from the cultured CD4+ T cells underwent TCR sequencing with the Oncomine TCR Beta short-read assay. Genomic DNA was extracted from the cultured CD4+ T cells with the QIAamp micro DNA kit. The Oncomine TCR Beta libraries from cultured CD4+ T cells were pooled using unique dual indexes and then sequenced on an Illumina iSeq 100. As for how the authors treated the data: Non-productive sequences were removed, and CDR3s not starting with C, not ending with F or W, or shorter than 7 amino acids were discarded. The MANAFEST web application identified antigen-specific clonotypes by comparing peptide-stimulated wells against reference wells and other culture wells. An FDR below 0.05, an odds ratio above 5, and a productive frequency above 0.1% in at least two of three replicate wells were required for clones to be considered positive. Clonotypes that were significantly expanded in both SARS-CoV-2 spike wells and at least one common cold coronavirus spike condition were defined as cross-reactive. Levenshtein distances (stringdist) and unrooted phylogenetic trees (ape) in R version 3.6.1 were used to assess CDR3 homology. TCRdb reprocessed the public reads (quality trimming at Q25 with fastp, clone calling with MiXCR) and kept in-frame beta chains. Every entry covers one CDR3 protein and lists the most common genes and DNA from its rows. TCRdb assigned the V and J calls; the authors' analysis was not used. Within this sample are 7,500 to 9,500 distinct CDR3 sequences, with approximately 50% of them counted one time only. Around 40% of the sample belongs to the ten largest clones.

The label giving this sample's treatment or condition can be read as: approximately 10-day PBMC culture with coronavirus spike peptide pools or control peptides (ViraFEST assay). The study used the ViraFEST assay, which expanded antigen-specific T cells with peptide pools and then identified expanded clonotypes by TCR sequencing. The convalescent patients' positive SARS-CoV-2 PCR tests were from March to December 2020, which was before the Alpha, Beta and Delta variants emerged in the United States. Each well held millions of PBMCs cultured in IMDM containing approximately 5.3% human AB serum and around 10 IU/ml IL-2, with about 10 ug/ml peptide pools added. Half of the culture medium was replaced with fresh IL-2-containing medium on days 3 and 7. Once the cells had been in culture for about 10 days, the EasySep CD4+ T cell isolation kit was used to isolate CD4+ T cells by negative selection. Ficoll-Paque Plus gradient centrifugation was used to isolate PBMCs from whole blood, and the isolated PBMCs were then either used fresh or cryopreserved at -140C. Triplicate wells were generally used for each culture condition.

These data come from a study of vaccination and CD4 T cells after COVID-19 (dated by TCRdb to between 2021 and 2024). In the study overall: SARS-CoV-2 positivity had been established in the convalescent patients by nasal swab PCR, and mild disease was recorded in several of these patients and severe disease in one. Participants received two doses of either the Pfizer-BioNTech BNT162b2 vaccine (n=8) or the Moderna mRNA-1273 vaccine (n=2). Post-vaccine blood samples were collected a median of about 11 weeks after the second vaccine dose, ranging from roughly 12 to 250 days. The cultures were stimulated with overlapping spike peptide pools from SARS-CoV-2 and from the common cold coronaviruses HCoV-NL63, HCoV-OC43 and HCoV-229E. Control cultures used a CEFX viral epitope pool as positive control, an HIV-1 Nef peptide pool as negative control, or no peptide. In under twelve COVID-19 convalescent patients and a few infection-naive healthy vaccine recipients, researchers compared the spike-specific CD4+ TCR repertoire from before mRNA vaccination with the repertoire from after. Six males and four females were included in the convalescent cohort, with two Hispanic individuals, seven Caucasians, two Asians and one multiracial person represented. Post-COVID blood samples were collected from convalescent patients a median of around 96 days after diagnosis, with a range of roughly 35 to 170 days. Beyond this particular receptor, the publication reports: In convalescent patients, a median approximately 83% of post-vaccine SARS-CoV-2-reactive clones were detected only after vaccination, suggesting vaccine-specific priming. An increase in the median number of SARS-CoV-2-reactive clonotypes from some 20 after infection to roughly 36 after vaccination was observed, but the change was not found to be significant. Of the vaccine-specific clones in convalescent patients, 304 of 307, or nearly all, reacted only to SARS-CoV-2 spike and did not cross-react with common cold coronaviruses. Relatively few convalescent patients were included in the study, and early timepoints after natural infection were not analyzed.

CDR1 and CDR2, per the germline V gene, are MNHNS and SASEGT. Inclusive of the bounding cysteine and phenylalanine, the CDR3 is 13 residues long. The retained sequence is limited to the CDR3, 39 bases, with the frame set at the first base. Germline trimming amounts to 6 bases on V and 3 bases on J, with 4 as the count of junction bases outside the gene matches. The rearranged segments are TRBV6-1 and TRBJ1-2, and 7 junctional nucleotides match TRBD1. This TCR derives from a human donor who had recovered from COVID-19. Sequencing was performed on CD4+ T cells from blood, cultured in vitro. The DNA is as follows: TGTGCCAGCAGACCTGACAGGGACTATGGCTACACCTTC. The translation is CASRPDRDYGYTF.